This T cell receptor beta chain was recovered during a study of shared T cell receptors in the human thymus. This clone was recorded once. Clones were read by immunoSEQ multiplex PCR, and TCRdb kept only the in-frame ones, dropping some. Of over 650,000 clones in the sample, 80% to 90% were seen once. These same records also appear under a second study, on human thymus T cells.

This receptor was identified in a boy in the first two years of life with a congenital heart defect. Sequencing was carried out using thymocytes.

As DNA, the CDR3 is TGTGCCAGCAGTGGCGCGGGGGAGTTTGGTGAAAAACTGTTTTTT. Translating it yields CASSGAGEFGEKLFF. The chain has TRBV27 and TRBJ1-4; D might be TRBD1 (5 bases). The germline V and J ends were trimmed by 5 bases and 7 bases, with 17 bases remaining between them. The CDR3 sequence is 15 residues long. Germline assignment: CDR1 MNHEY and CDR2 SMNVEV (reference sequence).